This TCR beta chain was recorded in a study of identical twins. Trimming took 0 bases from V and 0 from J, leaving 11 bases between them. The CDR3 sequence is 17 residues long. CDR1 is LNHNV, CDR2 YYDKDF, per germline (reference sequence). cDNA carried unique molecular identifiers, and a universal primer site was added by template switching. TCRdb ran MiXCR on the 5' RACE reads and lists one entry per CDR3 protein. Of 200,000 or so distinct CDR3 sequences listed, approximately 16% were seen once; the top ten hold 40%. This clonotype was observed a handful of times. The antigen remains unidentified. Findings and caveats of the study: Insertions ran lower in abundant cord blood beta clonotypes, though not in memory repertoires.

The same sample was also used in a study of T cells expressing NK-cell markers. That work states: Among CD8+ T cells from six donors, dominant NKG2C+ clonotypes accounted for about 1.0-8%.

The rearrangement links TRBV15 to TRBJ1-4, with D perhaps matching TRBD1 (5 bases). The sample consisted of CD8+ T cells sorted from blood. The TCR originated in a woman between 18 and 30 years old in good health. The CDR3 loop reads CATSRDLQAATNEKLFF. In nucleotides, the CDR3 is TGTGCCACCAGCAGAGATTTACAGGCCGCAACTAATGAAAAACTGTTTTTT.